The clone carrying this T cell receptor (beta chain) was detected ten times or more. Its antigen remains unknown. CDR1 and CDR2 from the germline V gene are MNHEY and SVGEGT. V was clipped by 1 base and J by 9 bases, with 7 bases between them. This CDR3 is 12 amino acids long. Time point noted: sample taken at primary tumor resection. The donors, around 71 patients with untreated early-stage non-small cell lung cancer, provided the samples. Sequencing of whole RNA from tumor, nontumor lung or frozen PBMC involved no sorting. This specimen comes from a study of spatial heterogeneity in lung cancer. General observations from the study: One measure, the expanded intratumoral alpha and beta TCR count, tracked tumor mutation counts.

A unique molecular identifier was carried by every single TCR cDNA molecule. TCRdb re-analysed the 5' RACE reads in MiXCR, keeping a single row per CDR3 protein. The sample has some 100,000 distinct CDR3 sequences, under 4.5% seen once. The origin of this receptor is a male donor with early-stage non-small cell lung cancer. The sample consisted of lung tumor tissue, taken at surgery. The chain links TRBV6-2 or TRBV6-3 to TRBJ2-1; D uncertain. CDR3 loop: CASSYLGFEQFF. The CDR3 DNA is TGTGCCAGCAGTTACTTAGGATTTGAGCAGTTCTTC.